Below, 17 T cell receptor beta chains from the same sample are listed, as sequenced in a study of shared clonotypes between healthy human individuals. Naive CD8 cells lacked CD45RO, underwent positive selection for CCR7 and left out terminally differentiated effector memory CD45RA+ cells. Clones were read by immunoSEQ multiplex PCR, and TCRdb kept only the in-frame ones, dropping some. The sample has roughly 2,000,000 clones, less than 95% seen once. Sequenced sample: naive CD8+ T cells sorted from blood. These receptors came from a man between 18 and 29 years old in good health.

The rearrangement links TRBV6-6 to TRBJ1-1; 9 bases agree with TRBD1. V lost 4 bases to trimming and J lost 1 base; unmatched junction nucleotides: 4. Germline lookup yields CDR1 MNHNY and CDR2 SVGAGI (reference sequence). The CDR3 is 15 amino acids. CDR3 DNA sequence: TGTGCCAGCAGTTTGACAGGGGGGAGGAACACTGAAGCTTTCTTT. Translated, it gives CASSLTGGRNTEAFF.

Written as DNA, the CDR3 is TGTGCCAGCGGAGAGGACAGGAATAATGAAAAACTGTTTTTT. Residues: CASGEDRNNEKLFF. The V call is TRBV6-6, the J call TRBJ1-4; 7 bases align to TRBD1. This CDR3 comprises 14 residues. V lost 8 bases and J lost 4; bases outside the gene matches: 7. CDR1 and CDR2 from the germline V gene are MNHNY and SVGAGI (reference sequence).

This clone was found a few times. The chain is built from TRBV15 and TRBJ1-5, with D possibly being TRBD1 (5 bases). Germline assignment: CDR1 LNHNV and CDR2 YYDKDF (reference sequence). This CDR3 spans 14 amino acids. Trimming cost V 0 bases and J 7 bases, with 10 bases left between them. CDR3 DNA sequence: TGTGCCACCAGCAGAGATTTTGGGGGGCAGCCCCAGCATTTT. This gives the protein CATSRDFGGQPQHF.

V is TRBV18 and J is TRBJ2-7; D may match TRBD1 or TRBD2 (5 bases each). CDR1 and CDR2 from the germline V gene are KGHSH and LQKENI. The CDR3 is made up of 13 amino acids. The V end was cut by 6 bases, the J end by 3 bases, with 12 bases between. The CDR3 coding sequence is TGTGCCAGCTCGTTCGGGACGCACTACGAGCAGTACTTC. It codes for CASSFGTHYEQYF.

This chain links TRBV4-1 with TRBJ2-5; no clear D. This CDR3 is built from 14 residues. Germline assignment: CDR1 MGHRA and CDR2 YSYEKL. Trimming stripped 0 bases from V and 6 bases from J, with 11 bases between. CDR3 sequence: CASSQDRISQTQYF. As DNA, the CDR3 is TGCGCCAGCAGCCAAGATCGGATTAGCCAGACCCAGTACTTC.

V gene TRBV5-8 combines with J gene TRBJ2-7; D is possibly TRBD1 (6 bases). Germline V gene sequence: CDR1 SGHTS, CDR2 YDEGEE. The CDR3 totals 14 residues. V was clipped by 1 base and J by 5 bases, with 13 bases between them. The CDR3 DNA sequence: TGTGCCAGCAGCTTGACACAGGGAATCCACGAGCAGTACTTC. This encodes CASSLTQGIHEQYF.

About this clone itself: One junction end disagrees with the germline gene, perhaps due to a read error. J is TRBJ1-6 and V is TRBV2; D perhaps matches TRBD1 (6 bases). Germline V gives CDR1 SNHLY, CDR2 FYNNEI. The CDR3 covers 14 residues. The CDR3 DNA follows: TGTGCCAGCAGAGAAGGGGGGCTCAATTCACCCCTCCACTTT. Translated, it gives CASREGGLNSPLHF.

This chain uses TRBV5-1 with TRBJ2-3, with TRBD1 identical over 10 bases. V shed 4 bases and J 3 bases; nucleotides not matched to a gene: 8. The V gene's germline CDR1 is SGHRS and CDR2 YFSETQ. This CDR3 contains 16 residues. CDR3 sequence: CASSHLGQGGTDTQYF. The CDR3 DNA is TGCGCCAGCAGCCACCTAGGACAGGGGGGAACAGATACGCAGTATTTT.

The CDR3 nucleotides read TGTGCCAGCAGTTCGGACAGGGGGCTTGTCGAGCAGTACTTC. It specifies CASSSDRGLVEQYF. V gene TRBV6-6 combines with J gene TRBJ2-7; 11 bases are shared with TRBD1. V gave up 4 bases and J gave up 6 bases; unmatched junction bases: 5. The CDR3 extends over 14 amino acids. Germline-derived CDR1 and CDR2 are MNHNY and SVGAGI (reference sequence).

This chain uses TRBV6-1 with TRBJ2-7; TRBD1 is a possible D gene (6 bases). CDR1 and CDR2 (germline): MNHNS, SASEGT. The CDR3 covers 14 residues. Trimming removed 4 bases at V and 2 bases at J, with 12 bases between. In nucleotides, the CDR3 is TGTGCCAGCAGTGTGAGAGGACAGACCTACGAGCAGTACTTC. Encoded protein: CASSVRGQTYEQYF.

Here the CDR3 reads CASSYVQGAGELFF. The CDR3, as DNA: TGTGCCAGCAGTTACGTACAGGGGGCCGGGGAGCTGTTTTTT. The V call is TRBV6-5, the J call TRBJ2-2, with 8 bases identical to TRBD1. The CDR3 is 14 residues long. With V trimmed by 2 bases and J by 6 bases, 2 bases remained unmatched. CDR1 is MNHEY, CDR2 SVGAGI, per germline.

DNA for the CDR3: TGTGCCTACGTGACGGGTAGGGGGCAATCTTACGAGCAGTACTTC. Translating gives CAYVTGRGQSYEQYF. The chain uses TRBV30 and TRBJ2-7; TRBD1 matches at 7 bases. The J segment lost 4 bases and the V segment lost 7 bases, leaving 16 bases of the junction unmatched. From germline, CDR1 is GTSNPN and CDR2 SVGIG (reference sequence). The CDR3 totals 15 residues.

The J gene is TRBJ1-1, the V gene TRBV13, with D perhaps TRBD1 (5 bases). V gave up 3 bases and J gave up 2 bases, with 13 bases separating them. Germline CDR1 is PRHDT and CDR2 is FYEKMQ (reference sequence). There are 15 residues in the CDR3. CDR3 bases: TGTGCCAGCAGCTTTATGACAGATATTAACACTGAAGCTTTCTTT. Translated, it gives CASSFMTDINTEAFF.

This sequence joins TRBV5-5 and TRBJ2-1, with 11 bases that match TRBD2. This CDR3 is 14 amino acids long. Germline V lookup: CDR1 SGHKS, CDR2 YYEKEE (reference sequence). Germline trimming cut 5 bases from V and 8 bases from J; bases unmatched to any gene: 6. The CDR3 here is CASSLTSGIDEQFF. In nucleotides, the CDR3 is TGTGCCAGCAGTCTGACTAGCGGGATTGATGAGCAGTTCTTC.

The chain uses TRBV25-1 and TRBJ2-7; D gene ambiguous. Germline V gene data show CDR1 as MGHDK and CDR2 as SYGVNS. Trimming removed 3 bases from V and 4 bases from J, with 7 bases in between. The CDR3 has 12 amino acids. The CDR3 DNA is TGTGCCAGCAGTGACACAGCGTACGAGCAGTACTTC. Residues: CASSDTAYEQYF.

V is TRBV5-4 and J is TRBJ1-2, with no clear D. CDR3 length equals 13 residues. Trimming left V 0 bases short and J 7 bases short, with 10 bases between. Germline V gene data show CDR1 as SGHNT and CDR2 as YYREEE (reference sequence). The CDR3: CASSLDEDRGYTF. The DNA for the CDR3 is TGTGCCAGCAGCTTGGATGAGGATCGTGGCTACACCTTC.

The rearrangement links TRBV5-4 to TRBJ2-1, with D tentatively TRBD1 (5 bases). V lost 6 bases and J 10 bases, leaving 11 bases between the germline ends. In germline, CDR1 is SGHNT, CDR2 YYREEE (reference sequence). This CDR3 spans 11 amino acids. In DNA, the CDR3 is TGTGCCAGCACCCTAGACAGCGAGCAGTTCTTC. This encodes CASTLDSEQFF.